This T cell receptor (beta chain) is drawn from a study of shared clonotypes between healthy human individuals. Naivety among CD8 cells was defined by CD45RO negativity and positive CCR7 selection, thereby excluding terminally differentiated effector memory CD45RA+ cells. This CDR3 region has 15 residues. Germline CDR1 reads SEHNR; CDR2 reads FQNEAQ (reference sequence). V was trimmed by 8 bases and J by 7 bases, leaving 20 bases between them. Assay used: immunoSEQ multiplex PCR; TCRdb lists only in-frame clones, some missing. Altogether about 590,000 clones are present, over 95% being singletons, with the ten largest covering about 0.11%.

J is TRBJ1-4 and V is TRBV7-9; D is uncertain. The sample taken for sequencing was naive CD8+ T cells sorted from blood. The clonotype was recovered from a woman in her twenties or thirties in good health. The CDR3 bases are TGTGCCAGCCTTGGGGAGGGTCAAAGCGGTGAAAAACTGTTTTTT. Residues: CASLGEGQSGEKLFF.